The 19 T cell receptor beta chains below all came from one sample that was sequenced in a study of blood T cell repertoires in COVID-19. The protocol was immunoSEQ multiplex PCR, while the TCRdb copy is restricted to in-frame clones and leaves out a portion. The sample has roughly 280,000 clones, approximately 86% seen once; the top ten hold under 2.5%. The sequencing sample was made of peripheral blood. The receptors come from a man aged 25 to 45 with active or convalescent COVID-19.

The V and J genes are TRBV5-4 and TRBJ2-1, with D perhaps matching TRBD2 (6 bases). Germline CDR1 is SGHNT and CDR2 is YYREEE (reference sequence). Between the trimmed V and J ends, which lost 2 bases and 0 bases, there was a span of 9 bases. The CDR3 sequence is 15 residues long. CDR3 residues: CASSFNGGSYNEQFF. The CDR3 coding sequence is TGTGCCAGCAGCTTCAACGGGGGCTCCTACAATGAGCAGTTCTTC.

Written as DNA, the CDR3 is TGCAGCGTGCGGGACGGGGACTACGAGCAGTACTTC. The encoded protein is CSVRDGDYEQYF. This rearrangement joins TRBV29-1 to TRBJ2-7; a weak D match, TRBD2 (6 bases). The length of the CDR3 is 12 residues. The germline V and J ends were trimmed by 6 bases and 3 bases, with 12 bases remaining between them. CDR1 is SQVTM and CDR2 is ANQGSEA in the germline V gene.

CDR3 sequence: CASSLGGNSPLHF. CDR3 DNA sequence: TGTGCCAGCAGCTTAGGAGGGAATTCACCCCTCCACTTT. This chain connects TRBV11-3 to TRBJ1-6; D ambiguous. This CDR3 region has 13 residues. Per the germline V gene, CDR1 is SGHNT and CDR2 is YENEEA. V was cut by 1 base and J by 7 bases, with 5 bases left in between.

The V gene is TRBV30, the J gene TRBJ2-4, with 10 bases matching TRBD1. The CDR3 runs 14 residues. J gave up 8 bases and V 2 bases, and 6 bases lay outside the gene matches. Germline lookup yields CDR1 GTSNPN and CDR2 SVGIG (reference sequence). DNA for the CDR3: TGTGCCTGGAGTACCGGACAGGGGGAGGACATTCAGTACTTC. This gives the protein CAWSTGQGEDIQYF.

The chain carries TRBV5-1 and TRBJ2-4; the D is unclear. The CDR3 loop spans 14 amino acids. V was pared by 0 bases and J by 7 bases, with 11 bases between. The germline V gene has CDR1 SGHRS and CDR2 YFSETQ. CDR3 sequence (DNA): TGCGCCAGCAGCTTGGGTTCAGACTCGAACATTCAGTACTTC. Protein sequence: CASSLGSDSNIQYF. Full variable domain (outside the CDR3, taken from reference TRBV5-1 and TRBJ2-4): KAGVTQTPRYLIKTRGQQVTLSCSPISGHRSVSWYQQTPGQGLQFLFEYFSETQRNKGNFPGRFSGRQFSNSRSEMNVSTLELGDSALYLCASSLGSDSNIQYFGAGTRLSVL.

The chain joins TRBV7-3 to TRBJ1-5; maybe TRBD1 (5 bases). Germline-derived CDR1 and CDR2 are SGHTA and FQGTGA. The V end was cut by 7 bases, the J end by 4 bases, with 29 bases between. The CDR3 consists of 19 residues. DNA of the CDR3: TGTGCCAGCACCTTCTTTGGCCGGGGGACGCCCGGCGGGAATCAGCCCCAGCATTTT. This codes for CASTFFGRGTPGGNQPQHF.

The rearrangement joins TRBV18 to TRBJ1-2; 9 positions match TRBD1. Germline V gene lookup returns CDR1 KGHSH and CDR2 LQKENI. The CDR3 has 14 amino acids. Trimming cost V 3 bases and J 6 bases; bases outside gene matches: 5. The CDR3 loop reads CASSPPGQGHGYTF. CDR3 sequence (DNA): TGTGCCAGCTCACCGCCGGGACAGGGTCATGGCTACACCTTC.

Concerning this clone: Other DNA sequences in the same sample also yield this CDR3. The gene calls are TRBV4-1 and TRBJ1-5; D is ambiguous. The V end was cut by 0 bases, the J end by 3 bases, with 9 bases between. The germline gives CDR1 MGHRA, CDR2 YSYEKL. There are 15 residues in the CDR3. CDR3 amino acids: CASSQDRQYNQPQHF. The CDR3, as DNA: TGCGCCAGCAGCCAAGACAGGCAGTACAATCAGCCCCAGCATTTT.

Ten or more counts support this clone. Here the CDR3 reads CASSPLEGAGSPLHF. In DNA, the CDR3 is TGCGCCAGCAGCCCTCTCGAGGGGGCCGGCTCACCCCTCCACTTT. This chain uses TRBV5-1 with TRBJ1-6, with TRBD1 identical over 7 bases. The CDR3 sequence is 15 residues long. V was clipped by 4 bases and J by 10 bases; unmatched bases: 11. Germline CDR1 SGHRS, CDR2 YFSETQ.

CDR3 DNA: TGTGCCAGCAGTGAAGAGACAGGGGCTTCGAACTACGAGCAGTACTTC. Its translation: CASSEETGASNYEQYF. The rearrangement joins TRBV6-1 to TRBJ2-7, with TRBD1 identical over 8 bases. Germline assignment: CDR1 MNHNS and CDR2 SASEGT. J was trimmed by 3 bases and V by 1 base; bases with no gene match: 8. The CDR3 is 16 amino acids.

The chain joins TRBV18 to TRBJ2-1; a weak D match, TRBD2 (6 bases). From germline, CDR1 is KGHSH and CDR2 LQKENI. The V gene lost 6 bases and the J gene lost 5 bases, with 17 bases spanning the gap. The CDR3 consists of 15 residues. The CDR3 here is CASSRYAGSNNEQFF. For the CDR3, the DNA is TGTGCCAGCTCTAGATATGCGGGGTCTAACAATGAGCAGTTCTTC.

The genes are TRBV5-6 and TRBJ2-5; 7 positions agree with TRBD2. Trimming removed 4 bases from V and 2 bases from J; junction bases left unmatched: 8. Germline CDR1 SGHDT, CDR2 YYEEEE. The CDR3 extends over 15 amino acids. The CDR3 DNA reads TGTGCCAGCAGCCGATCGTATAGCGGGCAAGAGACCCAGTACTTC. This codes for CASSRSYSGQETQYF.

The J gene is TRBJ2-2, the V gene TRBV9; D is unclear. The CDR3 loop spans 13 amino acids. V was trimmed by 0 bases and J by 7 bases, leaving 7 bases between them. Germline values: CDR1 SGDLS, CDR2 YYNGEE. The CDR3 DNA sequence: TGTGCCAGCAGCGTAGGCCCAGGCGGGGAGCTGTTTTTT. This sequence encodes CASSVGPGGELFF.

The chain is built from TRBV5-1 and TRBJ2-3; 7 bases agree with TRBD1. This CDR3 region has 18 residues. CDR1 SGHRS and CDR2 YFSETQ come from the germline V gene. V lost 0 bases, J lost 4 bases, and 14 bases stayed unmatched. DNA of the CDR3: TGCGCCAGCAGCTTGGATGGGTACTTTGCAGGGGGTGCAGATACGCAGTATTTT. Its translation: CASSLDGYFAGGADTQYF.

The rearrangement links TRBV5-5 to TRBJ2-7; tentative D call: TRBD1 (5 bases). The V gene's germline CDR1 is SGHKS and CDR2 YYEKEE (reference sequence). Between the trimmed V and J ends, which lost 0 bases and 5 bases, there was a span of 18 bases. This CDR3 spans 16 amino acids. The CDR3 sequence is CASSLEASGLQDEQYF. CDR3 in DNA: TGTGCCAGCAGCTTGGAGGCGTCAGGGCTTCAGGACGAGCAGTACTTC. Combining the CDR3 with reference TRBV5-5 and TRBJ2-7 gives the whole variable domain DAGVTQSPTHLIKTRGQQVTLRCSPISGHKSVSWYQQVLGQGPQFIFQYYEKEERGRGNFPDRFSARQFPNYSSELNVNALLLGDSALYLCASSLEASGLQDEQYFGPGTRLTVT.

The CDR3 spells CSVGTRGNTEAFF. As DNA, the CDR3 is TGCAGCGTCGGGACTCGGGGGAACACTGAAGCTTTCTTT. The chain couples TRBV29-1 to TRBJ1-1, with D possibly matching TRBD1 (5 bases). The germline CDR1 and CDR2 sequences are SQVTM and ANQGSEA. Deletions cut 6 bases from V and 1 base from J, with 12 bases between. The CDR3 spans 13 residues.

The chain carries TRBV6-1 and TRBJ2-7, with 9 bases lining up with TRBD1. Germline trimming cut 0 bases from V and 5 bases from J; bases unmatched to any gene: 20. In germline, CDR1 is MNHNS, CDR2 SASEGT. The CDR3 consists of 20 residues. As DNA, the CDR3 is TGTGCCAGCAGTGAAGCGGATACGGCGTGGTTGGGACAGGGAGACCACGAGCAGTACTTC. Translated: CASSEADTAWLGQGDHEQYF.

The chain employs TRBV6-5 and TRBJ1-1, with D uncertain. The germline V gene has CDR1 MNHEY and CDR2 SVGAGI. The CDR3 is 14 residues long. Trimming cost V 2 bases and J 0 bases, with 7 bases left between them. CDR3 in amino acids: CASSYLGLNTEAFF. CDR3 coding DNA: TGTGCCAGCAGTTACCTAGGCCTGAACACTGAAGCTTTCTTT.

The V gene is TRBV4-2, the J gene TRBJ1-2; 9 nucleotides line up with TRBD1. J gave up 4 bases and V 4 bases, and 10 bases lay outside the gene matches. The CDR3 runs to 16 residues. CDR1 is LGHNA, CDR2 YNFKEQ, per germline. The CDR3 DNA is TGTGCCAGCAGCCGAGTTCCGGGACAGGGAACCTATGGCTACACCTTC. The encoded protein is CASSRVPGQGTYGYTF.